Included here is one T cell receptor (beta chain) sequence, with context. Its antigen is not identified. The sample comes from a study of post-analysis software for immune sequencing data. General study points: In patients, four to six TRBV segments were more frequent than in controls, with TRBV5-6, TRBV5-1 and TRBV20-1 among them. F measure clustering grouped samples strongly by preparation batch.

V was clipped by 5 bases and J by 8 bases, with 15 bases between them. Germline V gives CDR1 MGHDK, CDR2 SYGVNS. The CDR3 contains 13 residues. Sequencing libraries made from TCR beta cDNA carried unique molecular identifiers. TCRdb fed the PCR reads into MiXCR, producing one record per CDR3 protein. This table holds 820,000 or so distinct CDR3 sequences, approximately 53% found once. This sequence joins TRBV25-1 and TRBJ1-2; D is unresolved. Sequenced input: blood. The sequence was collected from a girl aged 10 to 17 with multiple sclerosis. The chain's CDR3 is CASSQVGTGGYTF. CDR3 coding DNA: TGTGCCAGCAGTCAGGTGGGCACCGGCGGCTACACCTTC.